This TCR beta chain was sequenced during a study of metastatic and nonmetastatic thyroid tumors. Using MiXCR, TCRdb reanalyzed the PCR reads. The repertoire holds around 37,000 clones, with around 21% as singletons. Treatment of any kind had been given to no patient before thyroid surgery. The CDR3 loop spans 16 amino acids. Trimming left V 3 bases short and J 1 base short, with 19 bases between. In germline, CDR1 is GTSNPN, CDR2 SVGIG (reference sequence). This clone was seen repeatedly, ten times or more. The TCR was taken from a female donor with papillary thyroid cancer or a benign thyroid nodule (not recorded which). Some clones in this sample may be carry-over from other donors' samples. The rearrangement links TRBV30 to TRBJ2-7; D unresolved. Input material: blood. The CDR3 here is CAWSGSPRGPSYEQYF. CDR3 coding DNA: TGTGCCTGGAGCGGATCCCCACGTGGCCCTTCCTACGAGCAGTACTTC. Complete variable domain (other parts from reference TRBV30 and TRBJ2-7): SQTIHQWPATLVQPVGSPLSLECTVEGTSNPNLYWYRQAAGRGLQLLFYSVGIGQISSEVPQNLSASRPQDRQFILSSKKLLLSDSGFYLCAWSGSPRGPSYEQYFGPGTRLTVT.